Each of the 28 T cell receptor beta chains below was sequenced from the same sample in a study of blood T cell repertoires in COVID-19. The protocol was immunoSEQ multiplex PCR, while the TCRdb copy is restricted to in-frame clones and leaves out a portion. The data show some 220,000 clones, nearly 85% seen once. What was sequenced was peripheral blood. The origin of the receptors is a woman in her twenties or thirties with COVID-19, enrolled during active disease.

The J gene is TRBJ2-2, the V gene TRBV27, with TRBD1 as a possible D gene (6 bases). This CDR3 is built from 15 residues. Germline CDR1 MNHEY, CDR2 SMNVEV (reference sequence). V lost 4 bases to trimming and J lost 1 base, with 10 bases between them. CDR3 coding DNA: TGTGCCAGCAGTTCCGGCAGGGGGAACACCGGGGAGCTGTTTTTT. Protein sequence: CASSSGRGNTGELFF.

In DNA, the CDR3 is TGTGCCAGCAGTTTGTTTGGCGGGGGGGAAGATACGCAGTATTTT. Translation gives CASSLFGGGEDTQYF. The rearrangement links TRBV28 to TRBJ2-3; 9 bases agree with TRBD2. The junction had 6 bases not matched to a gene; V was cut back by 3 bases and J by 5 bases. Germline loops: CDR1 MDHEN, CDR2 SYDVKM. The CDR3 loop spans 15 amino acids. Using reference TRBV28 and TRBJ2-3 for the parts outside the CDR3, the full variable domain is DVKVTQSSRYLVKRTGEKVFLECVQDMDHENMFWYRQDPGLGLRLIYFSYDVKMKEKGDIPEGYSVSREKKERFSLILESASTNQTSMYLCASSLFGGGEDTQYFGPGTRLTVL.

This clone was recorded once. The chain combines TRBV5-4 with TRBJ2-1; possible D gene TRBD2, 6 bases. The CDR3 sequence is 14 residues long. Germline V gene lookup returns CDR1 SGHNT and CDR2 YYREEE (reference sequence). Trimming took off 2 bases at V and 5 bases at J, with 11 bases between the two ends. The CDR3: CASSFAGRNNEQFF. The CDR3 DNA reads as TGTGCCAGCAGCTTCGCGGGACGGAACAATGAGCAGTTCTTC.

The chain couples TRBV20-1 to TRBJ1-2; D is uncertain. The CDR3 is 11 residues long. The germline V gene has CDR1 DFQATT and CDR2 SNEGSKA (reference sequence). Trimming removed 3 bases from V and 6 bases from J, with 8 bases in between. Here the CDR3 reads CSASVADGYTF. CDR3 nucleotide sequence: TGCAGTGCTAGTGTGGCAGATGGCTACACCTTC.

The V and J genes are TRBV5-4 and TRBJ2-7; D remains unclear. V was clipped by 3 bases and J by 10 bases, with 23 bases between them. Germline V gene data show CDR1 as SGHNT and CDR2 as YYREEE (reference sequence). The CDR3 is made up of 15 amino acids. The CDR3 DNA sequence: TGTGCCAGCAGCTCTTCCCAAGGTCGGGTAGCCTCTCAGTACTTC. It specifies CASSSSQGRVASQYF.

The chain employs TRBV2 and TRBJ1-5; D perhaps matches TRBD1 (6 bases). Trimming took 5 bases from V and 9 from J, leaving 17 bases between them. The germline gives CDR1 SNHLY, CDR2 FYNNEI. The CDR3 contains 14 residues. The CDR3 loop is CASSTWDTRTPQHF. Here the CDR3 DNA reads TGTGCCAGCAGTACATGGGACACCCGAACGCCCCAGCATTTT. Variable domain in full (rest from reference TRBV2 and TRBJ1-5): EPEVTQTPSHQVTQMGQEVILRCVPISNHLYFYWYRQILGQKVEFLVSFYNNEISEKSEIFDDQFSVERPDGSNFTLKIRSTKLEDSAMYFCASSTWDTRTPQHFGDGTRLSIL.

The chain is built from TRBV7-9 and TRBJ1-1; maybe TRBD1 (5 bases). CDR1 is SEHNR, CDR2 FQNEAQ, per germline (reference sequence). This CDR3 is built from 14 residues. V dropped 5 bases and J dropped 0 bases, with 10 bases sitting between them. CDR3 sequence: CASSQGVMNTEAFF. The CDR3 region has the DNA TGTGCCAGCAGCCAAGGGGTGATGAACACTGAAGCTTTCTTT.

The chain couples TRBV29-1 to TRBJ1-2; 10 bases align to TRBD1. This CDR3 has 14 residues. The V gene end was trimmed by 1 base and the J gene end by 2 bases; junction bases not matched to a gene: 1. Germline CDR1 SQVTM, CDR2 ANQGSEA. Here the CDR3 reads CSVEGDRGNYGYTF. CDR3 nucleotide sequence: TGCAGCGTTGAAGGGGACAGGGGAAACTATGGCTACACCTTC.

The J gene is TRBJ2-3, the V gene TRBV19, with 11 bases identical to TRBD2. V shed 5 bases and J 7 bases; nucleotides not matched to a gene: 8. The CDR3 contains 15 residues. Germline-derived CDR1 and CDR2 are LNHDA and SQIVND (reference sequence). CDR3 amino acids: CASSYGTSGTNTQYF. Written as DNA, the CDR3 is TGTGCCAGTAGTTACGGGACTAGCGGAACCAATACGCAGTATTTT.

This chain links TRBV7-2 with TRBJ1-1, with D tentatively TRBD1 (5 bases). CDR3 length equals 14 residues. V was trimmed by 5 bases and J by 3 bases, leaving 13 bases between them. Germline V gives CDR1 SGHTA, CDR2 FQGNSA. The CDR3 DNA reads TGTGCCAGCAGCATTCGCGGGGGGTACACTGAAGCTTTCTTT. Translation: CASSIRGGYTEAFF.

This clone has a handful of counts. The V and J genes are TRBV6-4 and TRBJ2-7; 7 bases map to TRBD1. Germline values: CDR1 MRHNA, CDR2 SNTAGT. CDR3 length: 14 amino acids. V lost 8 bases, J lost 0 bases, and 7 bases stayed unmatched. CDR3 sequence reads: CASATGSCSYEQYF. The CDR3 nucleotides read TGTGCCAGCGCGACAGGGAGCTGCTCCTACGAGCAGTACTTC.

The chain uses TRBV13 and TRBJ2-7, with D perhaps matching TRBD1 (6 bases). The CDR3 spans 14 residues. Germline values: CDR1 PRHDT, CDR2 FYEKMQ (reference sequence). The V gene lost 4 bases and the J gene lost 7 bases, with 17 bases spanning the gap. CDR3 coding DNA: TGTGCCAGCAGCTCGACAGGCGAAGGGGTTGAGCAGTACTTC. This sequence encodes CASSSTGEGVEQYF.

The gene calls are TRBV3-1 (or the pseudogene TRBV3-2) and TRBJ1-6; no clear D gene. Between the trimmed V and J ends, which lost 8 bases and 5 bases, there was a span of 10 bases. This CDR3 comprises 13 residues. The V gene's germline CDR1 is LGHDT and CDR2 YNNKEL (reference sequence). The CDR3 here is CASGQTDNSPLHF. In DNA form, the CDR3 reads TGTGCCAGCGGGCAGACCGATAATTCACCCCTCCACTTT.

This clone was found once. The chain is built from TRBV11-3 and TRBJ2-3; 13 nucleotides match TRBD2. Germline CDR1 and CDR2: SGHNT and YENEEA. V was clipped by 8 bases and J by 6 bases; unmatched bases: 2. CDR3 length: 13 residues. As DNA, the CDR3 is TGTGCCAGCGGGACTAGCGGGATGGATACGCAGTATTTT. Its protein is CASGTSGMDTQYF. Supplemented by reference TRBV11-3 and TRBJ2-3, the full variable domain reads EAGVVQSPRYKIIEKKQPVAFWCNPISGHNTLYWYLQNLGQGPELLIRYENEEAVDDSQLPKDRFSAERLKGVDSTLKIQPAELGDSAVYLCASGTSGMDTQYFGPGTRLTVL.

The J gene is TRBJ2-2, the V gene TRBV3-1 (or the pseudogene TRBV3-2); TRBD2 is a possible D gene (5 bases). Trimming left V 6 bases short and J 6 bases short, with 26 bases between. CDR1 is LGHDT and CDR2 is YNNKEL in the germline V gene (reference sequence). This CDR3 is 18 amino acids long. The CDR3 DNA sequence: TGTGCCAGCAGGCCTAAAGCGCCGGGAACCCTCACCCCCGGGGAGCTGTTTTTT. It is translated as CASRPKAPGTLTPGELFF.

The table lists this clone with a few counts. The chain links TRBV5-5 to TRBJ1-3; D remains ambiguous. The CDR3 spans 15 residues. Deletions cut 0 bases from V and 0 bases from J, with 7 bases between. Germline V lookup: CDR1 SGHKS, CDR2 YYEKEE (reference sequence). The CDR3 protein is CASSLGPSSGNTIYF. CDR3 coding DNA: TGTGCCAGCAGCTTGGGCCCCAGCTCTGGAAACACCATATATTTT.

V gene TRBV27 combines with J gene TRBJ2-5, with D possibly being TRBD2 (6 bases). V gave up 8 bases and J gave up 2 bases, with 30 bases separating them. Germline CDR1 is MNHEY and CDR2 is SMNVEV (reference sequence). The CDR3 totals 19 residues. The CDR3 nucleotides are TGTGCCAGCGGTCGGTTTGGTGTGTGGGCTGCGGGAAATCAAGAGACCCAGTACTTC. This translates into CASGRFGVWAAGNQETQYF.

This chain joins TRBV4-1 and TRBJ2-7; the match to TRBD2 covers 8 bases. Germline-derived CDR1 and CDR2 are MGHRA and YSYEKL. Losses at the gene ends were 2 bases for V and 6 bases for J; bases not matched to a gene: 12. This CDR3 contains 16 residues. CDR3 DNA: TGCGCCAGCAGCCAAACTTCCGGGACTAGACTCTCCGAGCAGTACTTC. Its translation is CASSQTSGTRLSEQYF.

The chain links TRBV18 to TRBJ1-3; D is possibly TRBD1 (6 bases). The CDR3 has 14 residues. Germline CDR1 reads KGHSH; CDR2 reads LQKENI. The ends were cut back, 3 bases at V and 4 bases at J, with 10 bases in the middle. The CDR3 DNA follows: TGTGCCAGCTCACCCCAGGGGAACGGAAACACCATATATTTT. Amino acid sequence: CASSPQGNGNTIYF.

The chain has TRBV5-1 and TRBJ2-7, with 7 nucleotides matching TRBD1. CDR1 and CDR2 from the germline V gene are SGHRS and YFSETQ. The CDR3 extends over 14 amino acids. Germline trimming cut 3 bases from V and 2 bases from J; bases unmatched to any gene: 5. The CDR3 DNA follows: TGCGCCAGCAGCTCCTCCGGGACAGCCTACGAGCAGTACTTC. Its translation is CASSSSGTAYEQYF.

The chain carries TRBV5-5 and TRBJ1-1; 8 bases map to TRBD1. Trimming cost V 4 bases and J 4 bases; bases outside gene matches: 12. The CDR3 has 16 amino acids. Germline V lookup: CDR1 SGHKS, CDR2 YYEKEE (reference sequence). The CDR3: CASSLGQGQLGTEAFF. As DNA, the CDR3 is TGTGCCAGCAGCCTCGGACAGGGCCAACTGGGCACTGAAGCTTTCTTT.

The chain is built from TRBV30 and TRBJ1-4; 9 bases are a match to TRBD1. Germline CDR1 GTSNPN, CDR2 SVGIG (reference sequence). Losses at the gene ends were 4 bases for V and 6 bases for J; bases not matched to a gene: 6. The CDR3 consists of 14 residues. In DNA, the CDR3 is TGTGCCTGGACGGCGACAGGGGGGGATGAAAAACTGTTTTTT. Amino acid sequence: CAWTATGGDEKLFF.

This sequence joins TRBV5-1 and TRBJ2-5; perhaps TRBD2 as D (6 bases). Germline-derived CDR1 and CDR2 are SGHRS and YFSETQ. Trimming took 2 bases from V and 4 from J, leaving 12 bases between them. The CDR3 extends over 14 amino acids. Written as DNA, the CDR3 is TGCGCCAGCAGCTTCGGGGGAAGTGGAGAGACCCAGTACTTC. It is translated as CASSFGGSGETQYF.

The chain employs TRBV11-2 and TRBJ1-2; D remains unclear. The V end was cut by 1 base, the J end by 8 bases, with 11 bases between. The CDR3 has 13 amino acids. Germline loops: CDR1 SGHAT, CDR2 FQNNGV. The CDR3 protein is CASSLAYSGGYTF. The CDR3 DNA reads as TGTGCCAGCAGCTTAGCGTACTCGGGGGGCTACACCTTC.

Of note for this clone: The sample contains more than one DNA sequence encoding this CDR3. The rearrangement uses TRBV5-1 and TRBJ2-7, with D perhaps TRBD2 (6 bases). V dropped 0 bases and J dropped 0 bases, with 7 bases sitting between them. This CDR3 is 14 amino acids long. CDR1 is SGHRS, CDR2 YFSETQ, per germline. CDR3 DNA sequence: TGCGCCAGCAGCTTGGCCGGGGGCTCCTACGAGCAGTACTTC. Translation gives CASSLAGGSYEQYF.

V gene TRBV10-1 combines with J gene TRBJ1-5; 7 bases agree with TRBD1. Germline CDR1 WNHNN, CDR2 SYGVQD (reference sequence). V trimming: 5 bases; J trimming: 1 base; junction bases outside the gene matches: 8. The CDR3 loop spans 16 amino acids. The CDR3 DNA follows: TGCGCCAGCAGTCTCCCGCTACAGGGGAGCAATCAGCCCCAGCATTTT. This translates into CASSLPLQGSNQPQHF.

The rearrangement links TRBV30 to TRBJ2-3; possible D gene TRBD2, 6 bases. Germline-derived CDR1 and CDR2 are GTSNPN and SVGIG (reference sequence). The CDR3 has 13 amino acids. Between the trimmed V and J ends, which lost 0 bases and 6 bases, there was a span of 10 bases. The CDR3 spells CAWSVREKDTQYF. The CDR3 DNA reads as TGTGCCTGGAGTGTGCGGGAAAAGGATACGCAGTATTTT.

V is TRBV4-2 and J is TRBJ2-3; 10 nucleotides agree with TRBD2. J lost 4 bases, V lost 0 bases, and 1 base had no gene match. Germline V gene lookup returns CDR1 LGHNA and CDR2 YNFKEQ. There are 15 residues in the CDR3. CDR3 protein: CASSQELAGADTQYF. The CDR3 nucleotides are TGTGCCAGCAGCCAAGAGCTAGCGGGAGCAGATACGCAGTATTTT.